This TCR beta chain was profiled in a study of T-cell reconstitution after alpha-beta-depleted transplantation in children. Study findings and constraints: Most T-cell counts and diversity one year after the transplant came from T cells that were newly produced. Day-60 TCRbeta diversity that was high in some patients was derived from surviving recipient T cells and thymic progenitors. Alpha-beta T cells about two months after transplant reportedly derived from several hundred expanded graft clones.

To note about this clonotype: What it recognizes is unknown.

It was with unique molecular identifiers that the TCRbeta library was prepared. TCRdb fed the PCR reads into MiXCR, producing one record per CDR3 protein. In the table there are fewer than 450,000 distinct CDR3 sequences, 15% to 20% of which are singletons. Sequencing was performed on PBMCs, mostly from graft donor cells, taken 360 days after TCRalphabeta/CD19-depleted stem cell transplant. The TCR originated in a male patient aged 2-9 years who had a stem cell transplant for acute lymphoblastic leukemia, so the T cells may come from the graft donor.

CDR3 in DNA: TGTGCCAGCAGTTACGCCCCGGCTGGGGGGCAGCCCCAGCATTTT. This translates into CASSYAPAGGQPQHF. V and J are TRBV6-2 or TRBV6-3 and TRBJ1-5; D possibly corresponds to TRBD1 (5 bases). V was cut by 2 bases and J by 7 bases, with 15 bases left in between. Germline loops: CDR1 MNHEY, CDR2 SVGEGT. There are 15 residues in the CDR3.